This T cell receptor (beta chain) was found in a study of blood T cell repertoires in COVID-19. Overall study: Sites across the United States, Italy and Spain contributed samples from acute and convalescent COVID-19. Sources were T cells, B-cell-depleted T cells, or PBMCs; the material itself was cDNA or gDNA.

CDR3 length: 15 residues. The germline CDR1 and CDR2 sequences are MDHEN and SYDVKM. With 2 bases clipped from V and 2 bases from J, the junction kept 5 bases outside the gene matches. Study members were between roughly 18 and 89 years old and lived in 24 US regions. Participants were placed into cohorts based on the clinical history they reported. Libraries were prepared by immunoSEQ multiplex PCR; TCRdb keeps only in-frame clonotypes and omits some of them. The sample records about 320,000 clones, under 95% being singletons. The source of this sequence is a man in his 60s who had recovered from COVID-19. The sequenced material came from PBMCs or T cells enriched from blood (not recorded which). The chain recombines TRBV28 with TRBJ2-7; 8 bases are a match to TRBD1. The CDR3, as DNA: TGTGCCAGCAGTTTAGGGACAGGCTACCCCTACGAGCAGTACTTC. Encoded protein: CASSLGTGYPYEQYF.